Listed here are 22 T cell receptor beta chains from one sample, sequenced in a study of blood T cell repertoires in COVID-19. Produced via immunoSEQ multiplex PCR; TCRdb's table is partial and in-frame only. Seen here are about 130,000 clones, less than 90% observed once, and the top ten hold 27%. The specimen sequenced was peripheral blood. Receptors were obtained from a woman older than 75 with acute or convalescent COVID-19.

V and J are TRBV27 and TRBJ2-1; D is possibly TRBD2 (6 bases). The CDR3 sequence is 14 residues long. Trimming pared 11 bases from V and 8 bases from J, leaving 22 bases between. Germline V gene lookup returns CDR1 MNHEY and CDR2 SMNVEV (reference sequence). The DNA of the CDR3 is TGTGCCGCCCTTGGGGGGACCACCTTGGATGAGCAGTTCTTC. This translates into CAALGGTTLDEQFF.

The chain is built from TRBV7-6 and TRBJ1-3; TRBD1 might be the D (5 bases). Trimming pared 5 bases from V and 6 bases from J, leaving 20 bases between. The CDR3 loop spans 16 amino acids. Germline assignment: CDR1 SGHVS and CDR2 FNYEAQ. In DNA, the CDR3 is TGTGCCAGCAGCCCTACAACAGGAAACCCCTTAAACACCATATATTTT. Translation gives CASSPTTGNPLNTIYF.

This sequence joins TRBV15 and TRBJ1-1, with D unclear. Germline assignment: CDR1 LNHNV and CDR2 YYDKDF (reference sequence). Trimming took off 1 base at V and 7 bases at J, with 13 bases between the two ends. The CDR3 runs to 14 residues. In DNA form, the CDR3 reads TGTGCCACCAGCAGAGTGGCGGGCCCGAATGAAGCTTTCTTT. Translation: CATSRVAGPNEAFF.

As for this clone: Sequence at one end of the junction differs from germline and may be a read error. The CDR3 loop is CASTQGGDTEAFF. For the CDR3, the DNA is TGTGCCAGCACCCAAGGGGGGGATACTGAAGCTTTCTTT. The chain combines TRBV4-2 with TRBJ1-1; D is possibly TRBD1 (6 bases). CDR1 and CDR2 from the germline V gene are LGHNA and YNFKEQ. This CDR3 has 13 amino acids.

This chain connects TRBV29-1 to TRBJ1-2; maybe TRBD1 (6 bases). The CDR3 is 13 amino acids. From germline, CDR1 is SQVTM and CDR2 ANQGSEA. Trimming shortened V by 0 bases and J by 1 base, and 6 bases separated the two germline ends. CDR3 coding DNA: TGCAGCGTTGAAGAGGACAGTAACTATGGCTACACCTTC. It yields the protein CSVEEDSNYGYTF.

V usage is TRBV10-1 and J usage is TRBJ1-4, with TRBD1 matching over 8 bases. The V gene end was trimmed by 4 bases and the J gene end by 5 bases; junction bases not matched to a gene: 0. The germline gives CDR1 WNHNN, CDR2 SYGVQD (reference sequence). The CDR3 has 13 residues. The CDR3 DNA sequence: TGCGCCAGCAGTGGACAGGGGAATGAAAAACTGTTTTTT. It specifies CASSGQGNEKLFF.

The V gene is TRBV5-4, the J gene TRBJ2-5; 8 bases are a match to TRBD2. Trimming took 4 bases from V and 1 from J; bases not matched to a gene: 9. The CDR3 spans 16 residues. Germline-derived CDR1 and CDR2 are SGHNT and YYREEE (reference sequence). Here the CDR3 DNA reads TGTGCCAGCAGCCTGGGTGGTAGCGGGGCCCAAGAGACCCAGTACTTC. Its translation is CASSLGGSGAQETQYF.

The chain employs TRBV7-9 and TRBJ1-6; D remains unclear. CDR1 and CDR2 (germline): SEHNR, FQNEAQ (reference sequence). The CDR3 is 14 amino acids. The V and J ends lost 4 bases and 9 bases respectively, with 13 bases between them. The CDR3 is CASSYAGGSSPLHF. CDR3 nucleotides: TGTGCCAGCAGCTACGCGGGAGGGAGTTCACCCCTCCACTTT.

The rearrangement joins TRBV7-8 to TRBJ1-6, with unresolved D. The CDR3 has 14 amino acids. Germline CDR1 is SGHVS and CDR2 is FQNEAQ. V lost 4 bases to trimming and J lost 4 bases, with 8 bases between them. The CDR3, as DNA: TGTGCCAGCAGCTCAGAACAGTATAATTCACCCCTCCACTTT. It yields the protein CASSSEQYNSPLHF. The full variable domain, completed using reference TRBV7-8 and TRBJ1-6, is GAGVSQSPRYKVAKRGQDVALRCDPISGHVSLFWYQQALGQGPEFLTYFQNEAQLDKSGLPSDRFFAERPEGSVSTLKIQRTQQEDSAVYLCASSSEQYNSPLHFGNGTRLTVT.

The chain recombines TRBV5-5 with TRBJ2-7; perhaps TRBD1 as D (5 bases). V lost 0 bases and J lost 3, with 13 bases in between. The length of the CDR3 is 15 residues. Germline values: CDR1 SGHKS, CDR2 YYEKEE (reference sequence). In nucleotides, the CDR3 is TGTGCCAGCAGCTTGGGTATAGGGGTTAACTACGAGCAGTACTTC. Translation: CASSLGIGVNYEQYF.

In its sample, this clone was seen once. The J gene is TRBJ1-4, the V gene TRBV7-9, with D tentatively TRBD1 (5 bases). Germline loops: CDR1 SEHNR, CDR2 FQNEAQ (reference sequence). The ends were cut back, 3 bases at V and 4 bases at J, with 9 bases in the middle. CDR3 length: 14 amino acids. The CDR3 region has the DNA TGTGCCAGCAGCTTTGACAGCCTTAATGAAAAACTGTTTTTT. Amino acids: CASSFDSLNEKLFF.

The rearrangement links TRBV6-6 to TRBJ2-5; D may be TRBD1 (6 bases). This CDR3 comprises 14 residues. Deletions cut 0 bases from V and 5 bases from J, with 10 bases between. Germline V gives CDR1 MNHNY, CDR2 SVGAGI (reference sequence). The CDR3 nucleotides are TGTGCCAGCAGTTACTCGGGGGCGGGTGAGACCCAGTACTTC. As protein: CASSYSGAGETQYF.

V is TRBV2 and J is TRBJ1-5; D not resolved. The CDR3 consists of 16 residues. With 4 bases removed from V and 4 bases from J, the gap between germline ends came to 17 bases. The germline CDR1 and CDR2 sequences are SNHLY and FYNNEI. The CDR3 spells CASSAPFEGGNQPQHF. The CDR3 coding sequence is TGTGCCAGCAGTGCCCCGTTCGAGGGTGGAAATCAGCCCCAGCATTTT.

The genes are TRBV19 and TRBJ1-3; D remains ambiguous. The CDR3 contains 13 residues. The germline gives CDR1 LNHDA, CDR2 SQIVND (reference sequence). V lost 3 bases to trimming and J lost 10 bases, with 13 bases between them. CDR3 sequence reads: CASSIQDRGTIYF. The CDR3 nucleotides read TGTGCCAGTAGTATCCAGGATAGAGGGACCATATATTTT.

This chain links TRBV5-1 with TRBJ1-1, with D tentatively TRBD1 (6 bases). This CDR3 is built from 13 residues. V shed 4 bases and J shed 3 bases, with 10 bases lying between them. CDR1 and CDR2 from the germline V gene are SGHRS and YFSETQ. The CDR3 sequence: CASSVGQYTEAFF. CDR3 sequence (DNA): TGCGCCAGCAGCGTCGGACAGTACACTGAAGCTTTCTTT.

This clone was counted a single time. The chain recombines TRBV2 with TRBJ1-5; tentatively, D is TRBD1 (5 bases). Germline V CDR1 and CDR2: SNHLY, FYNNEI. This CDR3 is built from 14 residues. V was trimmed by 5 bases and J by 5 bases, leaving 13 bases between them. The CDR3 is CASSLGQGHQPQHF. In DNA form, the CDR3 reads TGTGCCAGCAGTCTGGGTCAGGGTCATCAGCCCCAGCATTTT.

This clone was found once. This chain links TRBV18 with TRBJ1-1, with 7 nucleotides matching TRBD1. This CDR3 has 15 residues. V lost 6 bases, J lost 4 bases, and 11 bases stayed unmatched. Germline CDR1 is KGHSH and CDR2 is LQKENI. The CDR3 reads CASSPSPQGSTEAFF. CDR3 nucleotide sequence: TGTGCCAGCTCCCCCTCCCCACAGGGGTCCACTGAAGCTTTCTTT.

V gene TRBV6-5 combines with J gene TRBJ1-1; D gene ambiguous. The CDR3 extends over 14 amino acids. Germline V CDR1 and CDR2: MNHEY, SVGAGI. The V end was cut by 6 bases, the J end by 5 bases, with 16 bases between. CDR3 protein: CASSLSGERTEAFF. The CDR3 DNA is TGTGCCAGCAGCCTCAGCGGGGAGCGGACTGAAGCTTTCTTT.

CDR3 sequence: CASSDGQGETQYF. The CDR3 DNA reads as TGTGCCAGCAGCGACGGACAGGGAGAGACCCAGTACTTC. The chain uses TRBV7-3 and TRBJ2-5, with TRBD1 matching over 8 bases. V lost 5 bases, J lost 4 bases, and 3 bases stayed unmatched. The CDR3 is 13 amino acids. The germline gives CDR1 SGHTA, CDR2 FQGTGA. Looking up the rest from reference TRBV7-3 and TRBJ2-5 gives the full variable domain: GAGVSQTPSNKVTEKGKYVELRCDPISGHTALYWYRQSLGQGPEFLIYFQGTGAADDSGLPNDRFFAVRPEGSVSTLKIQRTERGDSAVYLCASSDGQGETQYFGPGTRLLVL.

The chain combines TRBV2 with TRBJ1-1, with TRBD1 identical over 7 bases. CDR1 is SNHLY and CDR2 is FYNNEI in the germline V gene. With 3 bases clipped from V and 4 bases from J, the junction kept 5 bases outside the gene matches. The CDR3 length is 14 residues. The CDR3 DNA reads TGTGCCAGCAGTGACCCGACAGGGTTCACTGAAGCTTTCTTT. Translation gives CASSDPTGFTEAFF.

The chain employs TRBV5-4 and TRBJ2-4; 8 bases map to TRBD1. This CDR3 has 13 residues. Germline values: CDR1 SGHNT, CDR2 YYREEE (reference sequence). V was pared by 5 bases and J by 9 bases, with 7 bases of the junction left unmatched. The CDR3 region has the DNA TGTGCCAGCAGTACCGGACAGGGCGGCATTCAGTACTTC. Its translation: CASSTGQGGIQYF.

This clone was counted only a few times. The rearrangement uses TRBV4-1 and TRBJ1-3; D gene uncertain. Germline V gene sequence: CDR1 MGHRA, CDR2 YSYEKL. Trimming pared 0 bases from V and 5 bases from J, leaving 8 bases between. There are 14 residues in the CDR3. DNA of the CDR3: TGCGCCAGCAGCCAAGAAGCGGGAAGAAACACCATATATTTT. Amino acids: CASSQEAGRNTIYF.